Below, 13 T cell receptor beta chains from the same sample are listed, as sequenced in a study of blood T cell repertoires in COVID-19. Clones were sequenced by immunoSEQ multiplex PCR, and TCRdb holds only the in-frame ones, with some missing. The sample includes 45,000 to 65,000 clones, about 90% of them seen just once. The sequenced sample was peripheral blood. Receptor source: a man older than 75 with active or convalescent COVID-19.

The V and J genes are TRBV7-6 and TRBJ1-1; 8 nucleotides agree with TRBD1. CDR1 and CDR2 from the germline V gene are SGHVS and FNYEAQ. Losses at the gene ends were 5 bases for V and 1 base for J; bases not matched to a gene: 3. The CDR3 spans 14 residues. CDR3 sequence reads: CASSKGQANTEAFF. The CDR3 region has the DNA TGTGCCAGCAGCAAGGGACAGGCGAACACTGAAGCTTTCTTT. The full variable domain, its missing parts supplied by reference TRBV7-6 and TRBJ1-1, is GAGVSQSPRYKVTKRGQDVALRCDPISGHVSLYWYRQALGQGPEFLTYFNYEAQQDKSGLPNDRFSAERPEGSISTLTIQRTEQRDSAMYRCASSKGQANTEAFFGQGTRLTVV.

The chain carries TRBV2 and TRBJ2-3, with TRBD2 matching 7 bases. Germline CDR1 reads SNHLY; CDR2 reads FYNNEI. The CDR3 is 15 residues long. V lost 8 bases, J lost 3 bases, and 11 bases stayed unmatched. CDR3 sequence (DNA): TGTGCCAGCCGTATAAGCGGGGTAGGGACAGATACGCAGTATTTT. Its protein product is CASRISGVGTDTQYF.

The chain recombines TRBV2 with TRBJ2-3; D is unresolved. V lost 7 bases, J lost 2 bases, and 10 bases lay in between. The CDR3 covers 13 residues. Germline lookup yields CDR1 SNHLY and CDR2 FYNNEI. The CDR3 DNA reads TGTGCCAGCACTAGGCTGTTCACAGATACGCAGTATTTT. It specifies CASTRLFTDTQYF. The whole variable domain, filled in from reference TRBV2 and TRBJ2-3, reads EPEVTQTPSHQVTQMGQEVILRCVPISNHLYFYWYRQILGQKVEFLVSFYNNEISEKSEIFDDQFSVERPDGSNFTLKIRSTKLEDSAMYFCASTRLFTDTQYFGPGTRLTVL.

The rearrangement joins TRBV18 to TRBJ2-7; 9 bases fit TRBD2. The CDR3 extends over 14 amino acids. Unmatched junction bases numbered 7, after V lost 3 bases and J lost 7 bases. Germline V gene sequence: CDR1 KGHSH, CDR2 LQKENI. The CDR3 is CASSPREGPREQYF. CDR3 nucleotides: TGTGCCAGCTCACCGCGGGAGGGCCCTCGTGAGCAGTACTTC.

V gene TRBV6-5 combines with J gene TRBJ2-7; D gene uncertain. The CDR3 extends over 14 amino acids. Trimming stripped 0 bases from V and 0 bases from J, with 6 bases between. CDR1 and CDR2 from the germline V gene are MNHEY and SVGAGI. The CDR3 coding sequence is TGTGCCAGCAGTTACTCCCAGTACTCCTACGAGCAGTACTTC. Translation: CASSYSQYSYEQYF.

CDR3 in DNA: TGTGCCAGCAGTGCAGTAGCGGGAGTAGTCTACGAGCAGTACTTC. This encodes CASSAVAGVVYEQYF. The V and J genes are TRBV25-1 and TRBJ2-7, with 9 bases aligning to TRBD2. Germline V gene data show CDR1 as MGHDK and CDR2 as SYGVNS. The V gene end was trimmed by 4 bases and the J gene end by 3 bases; junction bases not matched to a gene: 7. There are 15 residues in the CDR3.

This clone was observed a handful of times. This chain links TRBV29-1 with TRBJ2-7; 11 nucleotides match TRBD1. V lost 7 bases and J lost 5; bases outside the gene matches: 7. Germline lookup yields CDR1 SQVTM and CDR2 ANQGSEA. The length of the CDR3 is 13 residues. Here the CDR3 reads CSAAGQGVDEQYF. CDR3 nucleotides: TGCAGCGCTGCGGGACAGGGGGTCGACGAGCAGTACTTC.

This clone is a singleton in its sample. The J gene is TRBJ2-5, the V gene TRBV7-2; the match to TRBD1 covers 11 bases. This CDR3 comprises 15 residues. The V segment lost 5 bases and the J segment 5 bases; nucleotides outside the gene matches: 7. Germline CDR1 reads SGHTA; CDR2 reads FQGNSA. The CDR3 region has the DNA TGTGCCAGCAGCCCGGACAGGGGGCCGGGGGAGACCCAGTACTTC. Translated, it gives CASSPDRGPGETQYF.

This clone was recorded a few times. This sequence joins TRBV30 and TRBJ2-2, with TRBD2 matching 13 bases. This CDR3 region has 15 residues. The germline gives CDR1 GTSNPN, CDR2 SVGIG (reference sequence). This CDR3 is CATRGLAGDSGELFF. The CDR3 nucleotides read TGTGCAACCAGAGGACTAGCGGGAGACAGCGGGGAGCTGTTTTTT. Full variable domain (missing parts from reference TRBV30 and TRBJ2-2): SQTIHQWPATLVQPVGSPLSLECTVEGTSNPNLYWYRQAAGRGLQLLFYSVGIGQISSEVPQNLSASRPQDRQFILSSKKLLLSDSGFYLCATRGLAGDSGELFFGEGSRLTVL.

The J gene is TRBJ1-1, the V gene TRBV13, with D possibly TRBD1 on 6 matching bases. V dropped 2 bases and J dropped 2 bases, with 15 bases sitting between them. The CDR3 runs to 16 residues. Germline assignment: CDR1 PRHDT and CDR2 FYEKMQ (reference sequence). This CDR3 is CASSLRGGNGNTEAFF. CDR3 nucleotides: TGTGCCAGCAGCTTAAGGGGGGGAAACGGTAACACTGAAGCTTTCTTT.

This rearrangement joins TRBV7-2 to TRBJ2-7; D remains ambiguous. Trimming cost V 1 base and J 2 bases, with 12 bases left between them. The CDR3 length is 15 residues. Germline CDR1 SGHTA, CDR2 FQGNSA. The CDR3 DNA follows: TGTGCCAGCAGCTTAGAATCGTCCCGTGCCTACGAGCAGTACTTC. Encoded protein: CASSLESSRAYEQYF. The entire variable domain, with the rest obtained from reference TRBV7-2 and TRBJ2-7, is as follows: GAGVSQSPSNKVTEKGKDVELRCDPISGHTALYWYRQSLGQGLEFLIYFQGNSAPDKSGLPSDRFSAERTGGSVSTLTIQRTQQEDSAVYLCASSLESSRAYEQYFGPGTRLTVT.

The CDR3, as DNA: TGTGCCAGTAGTATCCATCCGGGACAGTCGATCCAGCCCCAGCATTTT. Protein product: CASSIHPGQSIQPQHF. The chain has TRBV19 and TRBJ1-5, with 7 bases matching TRBD1. V trimming: 3 bases; J trimming: 7 bases; junction bases outside the gene matches: 12. The CDR3 is 16 residues long. The V gene's germline CDR1 is LNHDA and CDR2 SQIVND (reference sequence).

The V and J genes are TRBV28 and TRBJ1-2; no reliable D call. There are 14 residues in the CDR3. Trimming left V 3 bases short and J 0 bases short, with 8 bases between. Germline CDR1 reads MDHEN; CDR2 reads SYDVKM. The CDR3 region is CASSLSSSNYGYTF. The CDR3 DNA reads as TGTGCCAGCAGTTTGTCGTCCTCTAACTATGGCTACACCTTC.